Listed below are T cell receptor beta chains from one sample, sequenced in a study of shared clonotypes between healthy human individuals. Sequencing was performed with immunoSEQ multiplex PCR; in TCRdb, only in-frame clones are kept and a portion is missing. The repertoire includes more than 550,000 clones, roughly nine tenths of them detected once, and 24% sits in the top ten. The sample was naive CD8+ T cells sorted from blood. Every receptor here comes from a man aged 25 to 40 in good health. Each CDR3 is given with its conserved first and last residue. D genes are given only for firm matches. Where a row states a size, it is once, few, many or the class of an expanded clone; other rows omit it.

j_call v_call clone_size d_call cdr3_nt cdr3_aa
TRBJ2-2 TRBV6-5 many TRBD1 TGTGCCAGCAAAACCGGACAGGGTGAGACCGGGGAGCTGTTTTTT CASKTGQGETGELFF
TRBJ2-7 TRBV29-1 - - TGCAGCGTTGGTGGGAATAGCTACGAGCAGTACTTC CSVGGNSYEQYF
TRBJ2-3 TRBV5-1 - TRBD2 TGCGCCAGCAGCACCGGGACTAGCGGGAGGGCCACCGATACGCAGTATTTT CASSTGTSGRATDTQYF
TRBJ2-1 TRBV30 - TRBD2 TGTGCCTGGAGTGGAGTTGACGGGAGGGCCTCATACAATGAGCAGTTCTTC CAWSGVDGRASYNEQFF
TRBJ1-1 TRBV2 - - TGTGCCAGCAGTGAGGGACGGCTGAACACTGAAGCTTTCTTT CASSEGRLNTEAFF
TRBJ2-3 TRBV18 - TRBD2 TGTGCCAGCTCAAGGGGGACTAGCGCTAGCACAGATACGCAGTATTTT CASSRGTSASTDTQYF
TRBJ2-2 TRBV29-1 - - TGCAGCGTCCCGGACCCGGGACCGAGCACCGGGGAGCTGTTTTTT CSVPDPGPSTGELFF
TRBJ2-1 TRBV7-2 - TRBD2 TGTGCCAGCAGGTCGAGCGGGAGAACCTACAATGAGCAGTTCTTC CASRSSGRTYNEQFF
TRBJ2-1 TRBV15 - - TGTGCCACCAGCGGAGTGGATGAGCAGTTCTTC CATSGVDEQFF
TRBJ1-1 TRBV19 - - TGTGCCACCACGACCTACATGAACACTGAAGCTTTCTTT CATTTYMNTEAFF
TRBJ2-7 TRBV6-5 - TRBD1 TGTGCCAGCAGTCCGACAGGGATTTACTACGAGCAGTACTTC CASSPTGIYYEQYF
TRBJ2-4 TRBV7-9 once - TGTGCCAGCAGCTTAAGTCCGGGATGGACACTTGAAAACATTCAGTACTTC CASSLSPGWTLENIQYF
TRBJ2-7 TRBV10-3 - TRBD2 TGTGCCATCCGACTAGCGGGAGGGCCTTACGAGCAGTACTTC CAIRLAGGPYEQYF
TRBJ2-2 TRBV5-3 - - TGTGCCAGAAGCTTGGGGGAGCTGTTTTTT CARSLGELFF
TRBJ2-2 TRBV27 - - TGTGCCAGCAGGGCCAGCGTAACGAACACCGGGGAGCTGTTTTTT CASRASVTNTGELFF
TRBJ2-7 TRBV2 - TRBD1 TGTGCCAGCAGTGAGGGGACAGGGTTAGACGAGCAGTACTTC CASSEGTGLDEQYF
TRBJ1-1 TRBV20-1 - - TGCAGTGCTAGAGGGGCGCTTGAAGCTTTCTTT CSARGALEAFF
TRBJ2-2 TRBV5-6 - - TGTGCCAGCAGCTTTAAGACCTGGGCCGGGGAGCTGTTTTTT CASSFKTWAGELFF
TRBJ2-7 TRBV19 - TRBD1 TGTGCCAGTAAGGCAGGGGGAACTTACGAGCAGTACTTC CASKAGGTYEQYF
TRBJ2-3 TRBV5-1 - TRBD2 TGCGCCAGCAGCTTGGTACCGGGACTAGCGTTCACAGATACGCAGTATTTT CASSLVPGLAFTDTQYF
TRBJ2-7 TRBV28 - TRBD2 TGTGCCAGCGCTAGCGGGAGCGGTTCTTACGAGCAGTACTTC CASASGSGSYEQYF
TRBJ2-1 TRBV5-4 - - TGTGCCAGCAGCTTGGGCAGCAACTACAATGAGCAGTTCTTC CASSLGSNYNEQFF
TRBJ1-5 TRBV4-3 once - TGCGCCAGCAGCCAAGATCTGGGAACAAGCCAGCCCCAGCATTTT CASSQDLGTSQPQHF
TRBJ2-5 TRBV29-1 - - TGCAGCGTTGTGGCTGGGCCCGAGACCCAGTACTTC CSVVAGPETQYF
TRBJ1-3 TRBV27 - - TGTGCCAGCAGGCGGGGAAACACCATATATTTT CASRRGNTIYF
TRBJ2-7 TRBV27 - - TGTGCCAGCAGTTTATCGTTAGGACAGCACCAATACGAGCAGTACTTC CASSLSLGQHQYEQYF
TRBJ2-1 TRBV16 - TRBD2 TGTGCCAGCAGCCAATACCTTGAGCCAAGTAGCGGGGGACACAATGAGCAGTTCTTC CASSQYLEPSSGGHNEQFF
TRBJ2-5 TRBV5-4 - - TGTGCCAGCAGCTTCCGCAGTGGAGAAGAGACCCAGTACTTC CASSFRSGEETQYF
TRBJ2-5 TRBV11-3 - TRBD1 TGTGCCAGCAGCTTTGGTACAGGGGGCCCACAAGAGACCCAGTACTTC CASSFGTGGPQETQYF
TRBJ2-5 TRBV6-6 - - TGTGCCAGCACTTGGGGGCGACCTCAAGAGACCCAGTACTTC CASTWGRPQETQYF
TRBJ2-1 TRBV19 - - TGTGCCAGTAGTGAGGGAGCGTACAATGAGCAGTTCTTC CASSEGAYNEQFF
TRBJ2-3 TRBV27 - TRBD2 TGTGCCAGCAGTTTTCCCGGGGGGGCGGGAGAAACAGATACGCAGTATTTT CASSFPGGAGETDTQYF
TRBJ1-2 TRBV6-5 - - TGTGCCAGCAGTGAGTGGGATGGCTACACCTTC CASSEWDGYTF
TRBJ2-1 TRBV2 - - TGTGCCAGCAAGGGCGGATACAATGAGCAGTTCTTC CASKGGYNEQFF
TRBJ2-5 TRBV10-2 - - TGCGCCAGCAGTGAGTCCACCTTGATAGAGACCCAGTACTTC CASSESTLIETQYF